What follows are 18 T cell receptor beta chains derived from one specimen sequenced in a study of cytomegalovirus exposure and HLA in healthy donors (dated by TCRdb to about 2017). Libraries were constructed by the immunoSEQ multiplex PCR assay. For the multiplex PCR, a mixture combining 60 forward primers for TCR Vbeta segments and 13 reverse primers for TCR Jbeta segments was used. TCRdb re-hosts the immuneACCESS table, in-frame sequences only. Its copies lack some clones; in the studies checked, an unresolved V gene accounts for under half of them, and the cause for the rest is not known. This sample comprises around 52,000 clones, roughly four fifths of them detected only once. The leading ten clones occupy around 1.7% of the sample. Sequencing was carried out using PBMCs. The receptors were sampled from a man in his forties in good health and CMV-seronegative.

The chain joins TRBV5-1 to TRBJ1-1; perhaps TRBD1 as D (5 bases). Trimming stripped 5 bases from V and 4 bases from J, with 12 bases between. The CDR3 is 13 amino acids. Germline lookup yields CDR1 SGHRS and CDR2 YFSETQ. In DNA, the CDR3 is TGCGCCAGCAGTAGGGGAGGTTCCACTGAAGCTTTCTTT. Translation gives CASSRGGSTEAFF.

V is TRBV5-8 and J is TRBJ1-1; D possibly corresponds to TRBD1 (6 bases). This CDR3 is 15 amino acids long. The ends were cut back, 3 bases at V and 0 bases at J, with 12 bases in the middle. CDR1 is SGHTS, CDR2 YDEGEE, per germline. DNA of the CDR3: TGTGCCAGCAGCTCTCCGGGACACTTGAACACTGAAGCTTTCTTT. It yields the protein CASSSPGHLNTEAFF.

This sequence joins TRBV7-2 and TRBJ1-6, with 7 nucleotides matching TRBD1. The CDR3 is 15 residues long. Germline V CDR1 and CDR2: SGHTA, FQGNSA. With 6 bases clipped from V and 14 bases from J, the junction kept 16 bases outside the gene matches. The CDR3 DNA follows: TGTGCCAGCAGTCTTGACAGGGCTCTTGGTAATGCCCTCCACTTT. It yields the protein CASSLDRALGNALHF.

This rearrangement joins TRBV7-8 to TRBJ2-5; 7 bases match TRBD1. V shed 5 bases, J shed 7 bases, and the junction held 13 bases outside the gene matches. The CDR3 extends over 15 amino acids. Germline V gene lookup returns CDR1 SGHVS and CDR2 FQNEAQ. DNA of the CDR3: TGTGCCAGCAGCCCCTTGGATACAGGGGTTGGGACCCAGTACTTC. It specifies CASSPLDTGVGTQYF.

The chain has TRBV9 and TRBJ1-5, with D possibly matching TRBD1 (6 bases). Germline CDR1 is SGDLS and CDR2 is YYNGEE. This CDR3 is 15 amino acids long. Between the trimmed V and J ends, which lost 2 bases and 7 bases, there was a span of 16 bases. In DNA, the CDR3 is TGTGCCAGCAGCGTCTCTGGGGACACTGGACAGCCCCAGCATTTT. Encoded protein: CASSVSGDTGQPQHF. Complete variable domain (other parts from reference TRBV9 and TRBJ1-5): DSGVTQTPKHLITATGQRVTLRCSPRSGDLSVYWYQQSLDQGLQFLIQYYNGEERAKGNILERFSAQQFPDLHSELNLSSLELGDSALYFCASSVSGDTGQPQHFGDGTRLSIL.

This rearrangement joins TRBV28 to TRBJ1-3; 8 bases agree with TRBD1. The CDR3 length is 16 residues. Germline V gene lookup returns CDR1 MDHEN and CDR2 SYDVKM. The J segment lost 1 base and the V segment lost 3 bases, leaving 5 bases of the junction unmatched. CDR3 nucleotide sequence: TGTGCCAGCAGTTTCGCCGGGACAGGTTCTGGAAACACCATATATTTT. This sequence encodes CASSFAGTGSGNTIYF.

The genes are TRBV19 and TRBJ2-2, with D possibly matching TRBD1 (6 bases). Germline CDR1 LNHDA, CDR2 SQIVND (reference sequence). The CDR3 consists of 14 residues. V was clipped by 6 bases and J by 4 bases, with 12 bases between them. CDR3 in amino acids: CASSLTQGTGELFF. The CDR3 DNA reads as TGTGCCAGTAGCTTAACACAGGGCACCGGGGAGCTGTTTTTT. The full variable domain, its missing parts supplied by reference TRBV19 and TRBJ2-2, is DGGITQSPKYLFRKEGQNVTLSCEQNLNHDAMYWYRQDPGQGLRLIYYSQIVNDFQKGDIAEGYSVSREKKESFPLTVTSAQKNPTAFYLCASSLTQGTGELFFGEGSRLTVL.

The rearrangement uses TRBV18 and TRBJ1-2; perhaps TRBD1 as D (6 bases). Trimming pared 4 bases from V and 6 bases from J, leaving 27 bases between. This CDR3 contains 18 residues. The V gene's germline CDR1 is KGHSH and CDR2 LQKENI. CDR3 bases: TGTGCCAGCTCACGGACAGTGGAAAAATTAACTGGTCCAGATGGCTACACCTTC. This sequence encodes CASSRTVEKLTGPDGYTF.

The chain employs TRBV5-1 and TRBJ2-2, with D possibly being TRBD1 (7 bases). V lost 3 bases to trimming and J lost 4 bases, with 13 bases between them. This CDR3 is 15 amino acids long. Looked up from germline, CDR1 is SGHRS and CDR2 is YFSETQ. The CDR3 DNA sequence: TGCGCCAGCAGCTCCTACAGGGGAGGCACCGGGGAGCTGTTTTTT. Protein product: CASSSYRGGTGELFF.

This clone was seen more than once but under ten times. This rearrangement joins TRBV4-3 to TRBJ2-3; tentatively, D is TRBD2 (6 bases). The length of the CDR3 is 17 residues. Trimming stripped 0 bases from V and 6 bases from J, with 19 bases between. Germline CDR1 LGHNA, CDR2 YSLEER. The chain's CDR3 is CASSQEWGTHLVDTQYF. The CDR3 region has the DNA TGCGCCAGCAGCCAAGAATGGGGGACTCATCTCGTGGATACGCAGTATTTT.

J is TRBJ1-4 and V is TRBV28; 7 bases match TRBD1. The CDR3 length is 17 residues. Germline loops: CDR1 MDHEN, CDR2 SYDVKM. The trim removed 5 bases at V and 11 bases at J, leaving 20 bases unmatched. CDR3 sequence reads: CASSGQIRQGVSMKLFF. CDR3 sequence (DNA): TGTGCCAGCAGTGGACAGATACGTCAGGGGGTTTCAATGAAACTGTTTTTT.

This chain joins TRBV27 and TRBJ1-1; 8 bases agree with TRBD1. This CDR3 has 19 residues. V was clipped by 6 bases and J by 0 bases; unmatched bases: 18. Looked up from germline, CDR1 is MNHEY and CDR2 is SMNVEV (reference sequence). The CDR3 DNA reads as TGTGCCAGCAGGGCAATACTCCAAAGGACAGGGTTTTTGAACACTGAAGCTTTCTTT. As protein: CASRAILQRTGFLNTEAFF.

This sequence joins TRBV2 and TRBJ1-4; 8 nucleotides line up with TRBD1. The junction had 9 bases not matched to a gene; V was cut back by 4 bases and J by 8 bases. The length of the CDR3 is 15 residues. Germline CDR1 and CDR2: SNHLY and FYNNEI. The CDR3 region is CASSVGQGVWEKLFF. The CDR3 DNA sequence: TGTGCCAGCAGTGTCGGACAGGGTGTATGGGAAAAACTGTTTTTT.

The rearrangement links TRBV29-1 to TRBJ2-5, with 7 bases that match TRBD1. There are 11 residues in the CDR3. Germline CDR1 and CDR2: SQVTM and ANQGSEA. CDR3 residues: CTIDRDETQYF. CDR3 DNA sequence: TGCACAATAGACAGGGACGAGACCCAGTACTTC.

The V and J genes are TRBV6-5 and TRBJ1-6; 7 bases agree with TRBD1. CDR3 length: 15 amino acids. The ends lost 6 bases at V and 3 bases at J; junction bases unmatched: 5. Germline V gene sequence: CDR1 MNHEY, CDR2 SVGAGI. In DNA, the CDR3 is TGTGCCAGCAGAGCCAGGGGGAACTATAATTCACCCCTCCACTTT. Translated, it gives CASRARGNYNSPLHF.

V is TRBV5-4 and J is TRBJ2-6, with a weak D call TRBD2 (5 bases). The V gene's germline CDR1 is SGHNT and CDR2 YYREEE (reference sequence). The CDR3 extends over 16 amino acids. Trimming shortened V by 2 bases and J by 3 bases, and 12 bases separated the two germline ends. The CDR3 is CASSFGRAGGANVLTF. The CDR3 DNA reads as TGTGCCAGCAGCTTTGGAAGGGCGGGTGGGGCCAACGTCCTGACTTTC.

The V gene is TRBV4-2, the J gene TRBJ1-5; D is uncertain. The germline V and J ends were trimmed by 0 bases and 5 bases, with 14 bases remaining between them. Germline CDR1 and CDR2: LGHNA and YNFKEQ. The CDR3 is 16 amino acids. The CDR3 DNA sequence: TGTGCCAGCAGCCAAGAGGGCACAGCACGAGATCAGCCCCAGCATTTT. It specifies CASSQEGTARDQPQHF.

This clone occurred once. The chain uses TRBV6-4 and TRBJ2-2; 7 nucleotides match TRBD1. The CDR3 sequence is 16 residues long. The trim removed 4 bases at V and 3 bases at J, leaving 8 bases unmatched. CDR1 is MRHNA and CDR2 is SNTAGT in the germline V gene. The CDR3 DNA follows: TGTGCCAGCAGTGTAGGGGGCCCTAGCCACACCGGGGAGCTGTTTTTT. Residues: CASSVGGPSHTGELFF.